This is a list of T cell receptor beta chains from one sample in a study of T cell changes during pregnancy in multiple sclerosis. The table came from immunoSEQ multiplex PCR; TCRdb's copy has only in-frame clones and leaves some out. The repertoire includes about 39,000 clones, less than 95% of them detected once, and 1.5% to 2% sits in the top ten. Sequencing was performed on peripheral blood, taken in the third trimester of pregnancy. These receptors all stem from a female donor with multiple sclerosis, enrolled in a pregnancy study. CDR3s include the opening cysteine and the closing phenylalanine or tryptophan. A D gene is named only where the DNA matches it firmly. Expanded clones get a size class; other rows say once, few or many, or leave the size out.

v_gene	j_gene	d_gene	abundance	CDR3nt	CDR3aa
TRBV15	TRBJ1-6	NA	NA	TGTGCCACCAGCAGAGATTACGACAGAAGTTCACCCCTCCACTTT	CATSRDYDRSSPLHF
TRBV7-2	TRBJ2-7	NA	NA	TGTGCCAGCAGCTTAGTCGGGTACGAGCAGTACTTC	CASSLVGYEQYF
TRBV2	TRBJ1-2	NA	NA	TGTGCCAGCAGCCAACAGATGAACTATGGCTACACCTTC	CASSQQMNYGYTF
TRBV7-2	TRBJ2-7	NA	NA	TGTGCCAGCAGCTTTAAACATGGACAGTGGTCCTACGAGCAGTACTTC	CASSFKHGQWSYEQYF
TRBV7-3	TRBJ2-1	TRBD2	few	TGTGCCAGCAGTAATGACCGACTAGCCTCCTACAATGAGCAGTTCTTC	CASSNDRLASYNEQFF
TRBV7-7	TRBJ1-6	NA	NA	TGTGCCAGCAGCCAAGCGACAGCAGGGACACCCCTCCACTTT	CASSQATAGTPLHF
TRBV6-5	TRBJ1-4	TRBD1	once	TGTGCCAGCAGTTACCTGACAGGGGATGAAAAACTGTTTTTT	CASSYLTGDEKLFF
TRBV4-3	TRBJ2-1	NA	NA	TGCGCCAGCAGCCTACACTCTACCGGGGTGGGTAGGAATGAGCAGTTCTTC	CASSLHSTGVGRNEQFF
TRBV18	TRBJ1-1	TRBD1	NA	TGTGCCAGCTCGGGGGACAGCGAAGCTTTCTTT	CASSGDSEAFF
TRBV28	TRBJ2-5	NA	once	TGTGCCAGCAGTTTACTAGCTCAACAAGAGACCCAGTACTTC	CASSLLAQQETQYF
TRBV6-6	TRBJ1-5	TRBD1	NA	TGTGCCAGCGCACCTTCGACAGGGCAAAAACCCCAGCATTTT	CASAPSTGQKPQHF
TRBV4-3	TRBJ2-5	TRBD2	NA	TGCGCCAGCAGCCAAGTAGCGGGGGGGCGGCAGACCCAGTACTTC	CASSQVAGGRQTQYF
TRBV19	TRBJ2-1	TRBD2	NA	TGTGCCAGTAGTACCGCTCGACTAGCGGGGGACAATGAGCAGTTCTTC	CASSTARLAGDNEQFF
TRBV27	TRBJ2-1	NA	NA	TGTGCCAGCAGCCCTCGGGGACTCTACAATGAGCAGTTCTTC	CASSPRGLYNEQFF
TRBV4-1	TRBJ2-1	TRBD2	NA	TGCGCCAGCAGCCAAGAGCGGGGTAGCGGGAGGGCCTGGGGTGAGCAGTTCTTC	CASSQERGSGRAWGEQFF
TRBV10-1	TRBJ2-3	NA	NA	TGCGCCAGCAGTGGCCGACTTTGCCCAGATACGCAGTATTTT	CASSGRLCPDTQYF
TRBV29-1	TRBJ2-7	NA	NA	TGCAGCGTTGCGATACAGGCCGCCTACGAGCAGTACTTC	CSVAIQAAYEQYF
TRBV4-1	TRBJ2-7	TRBD2	NA	TGCGCCAGCAGCCAGACCTTTCCGGGACTAGCGGGGGCGGGGGAGCAGTACTTC	CASSQTFPGLAGAGEQYF
TRBV5-8	TRBJ1-1	NA	NA	TGTGCCAGCAGCACCACAGGTTGGGGTCTGAACACTGAAGCTTTCTTT	CASSTTGWGLNTEAFF
TRBV9	TRBJ2-3	TRBD2	NA	TGTGCCAGCAGCGGATCTAGCGGGAGGGCAGATACGCAGTATTTT	CASSGSSGRADTQYF
TRBV7-8	TRBJ1-2	TRBD1	NA	TGTGCCAGCAGCTTAGCCCTGGGACAGATAGGAGGCTACACCTTC	CASSLALGQIGGYTF
TRBV9	TRBJ2-2	TRBD2	NA	TGTGCCAGCACCCTCGGACTAGCGGGAGGCACCGGGGAGCTGTTTTTT	CASTLGLAGGTGELFF
TRBV10-3	TRBJ2-3	NA	NA	TGTGCCACCCAGGGCCGAACTAGCACAGATACGCAGTATTTT	CATQGRTSTDTQYF
TRBV6-6	TRBJ2-7	TRBD2	NA	TGTGCCAGCAGTTACAGCGGGGAGAGGCCCTACGAGCAGTACTTC	CASSYSGERPYEQYF
TRBV6-1	TRBJ2-1	TRBD2	NA	TGTGCCAGCAGTGGACTAGCGGGAGGGGGGAATGAGCAGTTCTTC	CASSGLAGGGNEQFF
TRBV19	TRBJ1-5	NA	NA	TGTGCCAGTAGTATAGTGCGGGGAAATCAGCCCCAGCATTTT	CASSIVRGNQPQHF
TRBV7-6	TRBJ2-5	TRBD2	NA	TGTGCCAGCAGCCGCCGGCGGACTAGCGGGGGGGCTGGGGAGACCCAGTACTTC	CASSRRRTSGGAGETQYF
TRBV28	TRBJ1-5	NA	NA	TGTGCCAGCAGTTTAAATCTCCGCAATCAGCCCCAGCATTTT	CASSLNLRNQPQHF
TRBV7-2	TRBJ1-5	NA	NA	TGTGCCAGCAGCCCCAGAACAGGTAGCAATCAGCCCCAGCATTTT	CASSPRTGSNQPQHF
TRBV10-1	TRBJ2-2	TRBD2	NA	TGCGCCAGCAGTTCCAGAGCGGGAGGGATGTCCGGGGAGCTGTTTTTT	CASSSRAGGMSGELFF
TRBV13	TRBJ2-5	TRBD2	NA	TGTGCCAGCAGTTCAAGGGCGGGGGGCCAAGAGACCCAGTACTTC	CASSSRAGGQETQYF
TRBV2	TRBJ1-2	NA	NA	TGTGCCAGCAGTGTCGTCCCCTATGGCTACACCTTC	CASSVVPYGYTF
TRBV9	TRBJ2-3	TRBD1	NA	TGTGCCAGCAGCGTGGGGACAGGGGGTTTGATAGATACGCAGTATTTT	CASSVGTGGLIDTQYF
TRBV13	TRBJ2-7	NA	NA	TGTGCCAGCAGCTTAGAGTTAGCGTTGGGCGAGCAGTACTTC	CASSLELALGEQYF
TRBV28	TRBJ1-6	NA	NA	TGTGCCAGCAGGAAAACCGGGACAATTAATTCACCCCTCCACTTT	CASRKTGTINSPLHF
TRBV6-1	TRBJ1-4	NA	NA	TGTGCCAGCAGTGTTCGGGGTCGGCAGTTTTTT	CASSVRGRQFF
TRBV6-5	TRBJ2-7	NA	NA	TGTGCCAGCAGTTACGCCCGCGGCGGCGAGCAGTACTTC	CASSYARGGEQYF